This entry describes one T cell receptor (beta chain). Methods used by the authors: The authors estimated nucleated cell counts from reference gene primer amplification. Using immunoSEQ multiplex PCR, the repertoire was profiled, and TCRdb retains in-frame clones only, with some absent. That table supplies the V and J calls and clone size; D and trimming were determined from the DNA. The table has 290,000 or so clones, approximately 86% seen once; the top ten hold about 2.6%. The data derive from a study of blood T cell repertoires in COVID-19. Across the study: Sites in the United States, Italy and Spain provided acute and convalescent COVID-19 samples.

Participants were aged 18 to 89 years from some 24 US areas. Trimming left V 2 bases short and J 0 bases short, with 10 bases between. Germline lookup yields CDR1 GTSNPN and CDR2 SVGIG (reference sequence). The CDR3 is 14 residues long. The gene calls are TRBV30 and TRBJ1-1; tentatively, D is TRBD1 (6 bases). The clonotype originates from a woman between 18 and 29 years old who had recovered from COVID-19. Specimen: PBMCs or T cells enriched from blood (not recorded which). Here the CDR3 reads CAWSLGGVNTEAFF. The CDR3 DNA follows: TGTGCCTGGAGTTTAGGGGGGGTGAACACTGAAGCTTTCTTT.